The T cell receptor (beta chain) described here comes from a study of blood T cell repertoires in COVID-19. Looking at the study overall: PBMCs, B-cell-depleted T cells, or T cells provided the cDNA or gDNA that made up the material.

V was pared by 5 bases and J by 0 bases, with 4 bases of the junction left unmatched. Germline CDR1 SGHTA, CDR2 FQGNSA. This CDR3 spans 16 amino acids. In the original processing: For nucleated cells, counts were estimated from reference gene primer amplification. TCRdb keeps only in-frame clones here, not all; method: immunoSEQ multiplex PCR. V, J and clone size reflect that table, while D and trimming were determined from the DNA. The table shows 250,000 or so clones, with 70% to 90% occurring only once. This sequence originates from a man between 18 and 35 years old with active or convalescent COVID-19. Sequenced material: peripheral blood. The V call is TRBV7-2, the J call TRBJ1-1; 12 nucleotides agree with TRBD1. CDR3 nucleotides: TGTGCCAGCAGCCCCCGGGACAGGGGGCTGAACACTGAAGCTTTCTTT. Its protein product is CASSPRDRGLNTEAFF.